The next 26 T cell receptor beta chains were all read from a single sample in a study of naive and memory T cell subsets. Findings and limits, study-wide: Especially in CD8 cells, naive repertoires contained a few larger clonotypes, possibly CD45RA-re-expressing memory cells.

Two oligonucleotides, mixed equimolar, formed the beta constant-region primer covering TRBC1 and TRBC2. Nested alpha and beta constant-region primers with the SP2 primer drove four PCR rounds on ligated cDNA. Each CDR3 protein gets one entry after TCRdb re-called the UMI-ligation and nested PCR reads with MiXCR. The sample shows over 110,000 distinct CDR3 sequences, under 25% of them seen only once. No antigen has been identified for these receptors. The sequenced sample was naive CD8+ T cells from blood. The receptors come from a human donor in good health.

V gene TRBV5-1 combines with J gene TRBJ2-7; the D is unclear. Germline loops: CDR1 SGHRS, CDR2 YFSETQ. The V gene lost 1 base and the J gene lost 5 bases, with 7 bases spanning the gap. This CDR3 has 12 residues. The CDR3 is CASSLFEDEQYF. The CDR3 region has the DNA TGCGCCAGCAGCTTGTTTGAGGACGAGCAGTACTTC.

This clonotype was found a few times. The chain carries TRBV5-6 and TRBJ1-1; D possibly corresponds to TRBD1 (6 bases). The CDR3 is 15 amino acids. Germline V gives CDR1 SGHDT, CDR2 YYEEEE. V lost 4 bases and J lost 1, with 14 bases in between. In DNA form, the CDR3 reads TGTGCCAGCAGCCTGCTCCCGGGGGCGAACACTGAAGCTTTCTTT. Its protein is CASSLLPGANTEAFF.

This chain joins TRBV6-2 or TRBV6-3 and TRBJ2-1; 8 bases are a match to TRBD2. Germline lookup yields CDR1 MNHEY and CDR2 SVGEGT. The CDR3 length is 18 residues. After removal of 2 bases from V and 5 bases from J, the junction contained 14 bases not matched to a gene. The CDR3 DNA reads as TGTGCCAGCAGTTACGAGTTCGGCGGGAGGCCCCACCACAATGAGCAGTTCTTC. It is translated as CASSYEFGGRPHHNEQFF.

The V call is TRBV14, the J call TRBJ2-1, with D perhaps TRBD2 (5 bases). This CDR3 comprises 17 residues. In germline, CDR1 is SGHDN, CDR2 FVKESK. The V end lost 4 bases, the J end lost 3 bases, and 19 bases lay between the germline ends. CDR3 bases: TGTGCCAGCAGCCCGCGGGTGGGAGAGACTGACTACAATGAGCAGTTCTTC. It yields the protein CASSPRVGETDYNEQFF.

This clonotype was detected a few times. The chain is built from TRBV13 and TRBJ2-3; D remains unclear. Trimming took 4 bases from V and 0 from J, leaving 11 bases between them. From germline, CDR1 is PRHDT and CDR2 FYEKMQ (reference sequence). The CDR3 totals 15 residues. The CDR3 DNA sequence: TGTGCCAGCAGCTCCGGCCAAGAGAGCACAGATACGCAGTATTTT. Translating gives CASSSGQESTDTQYF.

A few counts support this clonotype. The chain has TRBV15 and TRBJ1-5, with 10 bases fitting TRBD1. J lost 9 bases, V lost 4 bases, and 9 bases had no gene match. Germline V CDR1 and CDR2: LNHNV, YYDKDF (reference sequence). The CDR3 runs 15 residues. DNA of the CDR3: TGTGCCACCAGCACAGGACAGGGGGATGGTTGGCCCCAGCATTTT. Protein sequence: CATSTGQGDGWPQHF. Full variable domain (remainder filled in from reference TRBV15 and TRBJ1-5): DAMVIQNPRYQVTQFGKPVTLSCSQTLNHNVMYWYQQKSSQAPKLLFHYYDKDFNNEADTPDNFQSRRPNTSFCFLDIRSPGLGDTAMYLCATSTGQGDGWPQHFGDGTRLSIL.

This sequence joins TRBV16 and TRBJ2-7; tentative D call: TRBD2 (5 bases). CDR1 and CDR2 from the germline V gene are KGHSY and FQNENV. The CDR3 covers 15 residues. The V gene lost 4 bases and the J gene lost 5 bases, with 18 bases spanning the gap. CDR3 nucleotides: TGTGCCAGCAGCCGCCAGGCAGGCGGGCCCGACGAGCAGTACTTC. The encoded protein is CASSRQAGGPDEQYF. Supplemented by reference TRBV16 and TRBJ2-7, the full variable domain reads GEEVAQTPKHLVRGEGQKAKLYCAPIKGHSYVFWYQQVLKNEFKFLISFQNENVFDETGMPKERFSAKCLPNSPCSLEIQATKLEDSAVYFCASSRQAGGPDEQYFGPGTRLTVT.

This clonotype was seen just once. Here the CDR3 reads CASSLSLGMTQFF. The DNA of the CDR3 is TGTGCCAGCAGTTTATCCCTCGGGATGACTCAGTTCTTC. V gene TRBV27 combines with J gene TRBJ2-1; a possible D gene is TRBD2 (5 bases). The CDR3 extends over 13 amino acids. V shed 0 bases and J shed 13 bases, with 13 bases lying between them. The germline CDR1 and CDR2 sequences are MNHEY and SMNVEV (reference sequence).

The chain carries TRBV27 and TRBJ2-7, with 8 bases fitting TRBD1. CDR1 MNHEY and CDR2 SMNVEV come from the germline V gene (reference sequence). The CDR3 is made up of 14 amino acids. The V segment lost 4 bases and the J segment 4 bases; nucleotides outside the gene matches: 6. The CDR3 bases are TGTGCCAGCAGTTCCACAGGGGGATTGTACGAGCAGTACTTC. This codes for CASSSTGGLYEQYF.

The chain employs TRBV27 and TRBJ2-7, with 9 bases aligning to TRBD2. The germline V gene has CDR1 MNHEY and CDR2 SMNVEV (reference sequence). V gave up 2 bases and J gave up 0 bases; unmatched junction bases: 5. CDR3 length equals 16 residues. The CDR3 spells CASSLEATSGSYEQYF. The CDR3 DNA reads as TGTGCCAGCAGTTTAGAGGCGACTAGCGGCTCCTACGAGCAGTACTTC.

The V gene is TRBV5-1, the J gene TRBJ2-5; TRBD2 matches 13 bases. Germline V CDR1 and CDR2: SGHRS, YFSETQ. V was pared by 3 bases and J by 0 bases, with 5 bases of the junction left unmatched. The CDR3 covers 17 residues. CDR3 loop: CASSSGLAGRYQETQYF. In DNA, the CDR3 is TGCGCCAGCAGCTCGGGACTAGCGGGAAGGTACCAAGAGACCCAGTACTTC.

The gene calls are TRBV20-1 and TRBJ2-1, with D hard to call. V was cut by 6 bases and J by 2 bases, with 17 bases left in between. The CDR3 covers 15 residues. Germline-derived CDR1 and CDR2 are DFQATT and SNEGSKA (reference sequence). The DNA for the CDR3 is TGCAGTGCCACACAAGGCCTAAGTACCTACAATGAGCAGTTCTTC. It specifies CSATQGLSTYNEQFF.

This clonotype was found many times. The J gene is TRBJ1-1, the V gene TRBV27; D is undetermined. The CDR3 contains 12 residues. Between the trimmed V and J ends, which lost 3 bases and 7 bases, there was a span of 9 bases. The germline CDR1 and CDR2 sequences are MNHEY and SMNVEV (reference sequence). DNA for the CDR3: TGTGCCAGCAGTTTGATAGGAGGTGAAGCTTTCTTT. The encoded protein is CASSLIGGEAFF.

This clonotype has only a few counts. The CDR3 spells CASSLEADTDTQYF. The CDR3 bases are TGTGCCAGCAGCTTAGAGGCAGACACAGATACGCAGTATTTT. The chain carries TRBV11-2 and TRBJ2-3, with unresolved D. Trimming removed 0 bases at V and 2 bases at J, with 6 bases between. The CDR3 sequence is 14 residues long. The V gene's germline CDR1 is SGHAT and CDR2 FQNNGV.

The chain couples TRBV25-1 to TRBJ2-1, with TRBD2 as a possible D gene (5 bases). There are 13 residues in the CDR3. The ends were cut back, 1 base at V and 9 bases at J, with 10 bases in the middle. CDR1 is MGHDK and CDR2 is SYGVNS in the germline V gene. The DNA of the CDR3 is TGTGCCAGCAGTGAATCAGCGGCTGGTGAGCAGTTCTTC. As protein: CASSESAAGEQFF.

The chain links TRBV28 to TRBJ2-2; 9 bases match TRBD2. The V gene end was trimmed by 7 bases and the J gene end by 3 bases; junction bases not matched to a gene: 9. The CDR3 spans 16 residues. Per the germline V gene, CDR1 is MDHEN and CDR2 is SYDVKM. CDR3 DNA: TGTGCCAGCACTGAAATAGCGGGAGTCGACACCGGGGAGCTGTTTTTT. It is translated as CASTEIAGVDTGELFF.

The rearrangement joins TRBV4-1 to TRBJ2-1; possibly TRBD2 for D (6 bases). The V end lost 4 bases, the J end lost 1 base, and 20 bases lay between the germline ends. Germline CDR1 is MGHRA and CDR2 is YSYEKL. This CDR3 is 18 amino acids long. The CDR3 reads CASSPPAAWRASYNEQFF. DNA of the CDR3: TGCGCCAGCAGCCCCCCTGCGGCCTGGAGGGCATCCTACAATGAGCAGTTCTTC.

This clonotype has just a few counts. The chain has TRBV15 and TRBJ2-7, with 7 bases fitting TRBD2. Germline assignment: CDR1 LNHNV and CDR2 YYDKDF (reference sequence). This CDR3 region has 15 residues. V gave up 5 bases and J gave up 6 bases; unmatched junction bases: 13. This CDR3 is CATSPTRPGGSEQYF. The CDR3 nucleotides are TGTGCCACCAGCCCTACCCGTCCCGGCGGGAGCGAGCAGTACTTC. Full variable domain (remainder filled in from reference TRBV15 and TRBJ2-7): DAMVIQNPRYQVTQFGKPVTLSCSQTLNHNVMYWYQQKSSQAPKLLFHYYDKDFNNEADTPDNFQSRRPNTSFCFLDIRSPGLGDTAMYLCATSPTRPGGSEQYFGPGTRLTVT.

The V gene is TRBV21-1, the J gene TRBJ1-3; the table's D call, TRBD1, was not checked against the DNA. TRBV21-1 is noted as a pseudogene. CDR3 length: 16 amino acids. This CDR3 is CASSKRVRVSGNTIYF. As DNA, the CDR3 is TGTGCCAGCAGCAAACGGGTCAGGGTCTCTGGAAACACCATATATTTT.

This clonotype has only a few counts. This chain links TRBV2 with TRBJ2-2; D is uncertain. CDR3 length equals 16 residues. CDR1 is SNHLY, CDR2 FYNNEI, per germline. Trimming cost V 7 bases and J 0 bases, with 15 bases left between them. This chain's CDR3 is CASMGSRASNTGELFF. In nucleotides, the CDR3 is TGTGCCAGCATGGGCAGTAGGGCCTCGAACACCGGGGAGCTGTTTTTT.

This clonotype was picked up many times. The J gene is TRBJ2-7, the V gene TRBV28, with 8 bases that match TRBD1. V shed 6 bases, J shed 3 bases, and the junction held 10 bases outside the gene matches. The CDR3 is made up of 15 amino acids. Germline CDR1 MDHEN, CDR2 SYDVKM. As DNA, the CDR3 is TGTGCCAGCAGACCGGACAGGGTCGATTTCTACGAGCAGTACTTC. Its translation is CASRPDRVDFYEQYF.

This clonotype was detected only a few times. The CDR3 DNA is TGTGCCAGCAGCTTATTCACCCCGCCCGGGACTGAAGCTTTCTTT. Its translation is CASSLFTPPGTEAFF. The chain combines TRBV7-8 with TRBJ1-1; unclear D gene. This CDR3 is built from 15 residues. The ends were cut back, 2 bases at V and 5 bases at J, with 15 bases in the middle. Germline V gene sequence: CDR1 SGHVS, CDR2 FQNEAQ.

The chain joins TRBV2 to TRBJ1-5, with D hard to call. Germline CDR1 reads SNHLY; CDR2 reads FYNNEI. V gave up 4 bases and J gave up 0 bases, with 10 bases separating them. The CDR3 spans 15 residues. In DNA, the CDR3 is TGTGCCAGCAGTGGTGGACGGTATAGCAATCAGCCCCAGCATTTT. Translating gives CASSGGRYSNQPQHF.

The chain employs TRBV19 and TRBJ2-1, with D perhaps matching TRBD1 (6 bases). The CDR3 is 16 amino acids. Germline-derived CDR1 and CDR2 are LNHDA and SQIVND (reference sequence). Trimming shortened V by 1 base and J by 10 bases, and 20 bases separated the two germline ends. In nucleotides, the CDR3 is TGTGCCAGTAGTATAGCTAACAGCCCCCCCAGGGGCGAGCAGTTCTTC. The encoded protein is CASSIANSPPRGEQFF.

The chain links TRBV5-1 to TRBJ2-4; 9 nucleotides align to TRBD2. CDR3 size: 20 residues. Germline loops: CDR1 SGHRS, CDR2 YFSETQ. V lost 4 bases and J lost 0; bases outside the gene matches: 17. The CDR3 region has the DNA TGCGCCAGCAGCCGCGAGGGGGATGTGACTAGCGGCCTAGCCAAAAACATTCAGTACTTC. It codes for CASSREGDVTSGLAKNIQYF.

CDR3 coding DNA: TGTGCCAGCAGCCAGGGATTACCGAACACTGAAGCTTTCTTT. This encodes CASSQGLPNTEAFF. The V and J genes are TRBV27 and TRBJ1-1, with D possibly TRBD1 on 5 matching bases. Germline V gives CDR1 MNHEY, CDR2 SMNVEV (reference sequence). There are 14 residues in the CDR3. Between the trimmed V and J ends, which lost 6 bases and 1 base, there was a span of 12 bases.